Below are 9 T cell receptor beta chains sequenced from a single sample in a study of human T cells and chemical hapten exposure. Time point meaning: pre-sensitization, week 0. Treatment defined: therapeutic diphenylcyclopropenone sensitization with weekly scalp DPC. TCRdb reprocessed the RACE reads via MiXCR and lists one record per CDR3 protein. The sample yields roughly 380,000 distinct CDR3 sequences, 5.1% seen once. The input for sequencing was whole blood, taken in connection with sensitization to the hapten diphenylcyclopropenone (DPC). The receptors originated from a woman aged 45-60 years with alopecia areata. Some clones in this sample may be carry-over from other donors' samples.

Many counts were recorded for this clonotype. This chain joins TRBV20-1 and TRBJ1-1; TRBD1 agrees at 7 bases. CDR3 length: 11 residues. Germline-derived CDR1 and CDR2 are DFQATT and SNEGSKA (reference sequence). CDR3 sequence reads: CRFAGGTEAFF. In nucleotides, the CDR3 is TGCAGGTTTGCAGGGGGCACTGAAGCTTTCTTT.

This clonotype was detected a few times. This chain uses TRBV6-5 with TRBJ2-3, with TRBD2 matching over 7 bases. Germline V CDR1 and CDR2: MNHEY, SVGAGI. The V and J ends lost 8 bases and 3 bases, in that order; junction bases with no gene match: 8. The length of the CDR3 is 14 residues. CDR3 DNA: TGTGCCAGCGCGGGGGTCGGGACGACAGATACGCAGTATTTT. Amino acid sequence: CASAGVGTTDTQYF.

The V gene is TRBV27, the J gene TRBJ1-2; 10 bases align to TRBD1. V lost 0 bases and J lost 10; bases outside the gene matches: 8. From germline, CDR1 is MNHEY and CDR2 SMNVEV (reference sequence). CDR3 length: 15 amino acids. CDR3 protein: CASSLSRTGGGDYTF. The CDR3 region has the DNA TGTGCCAGCAGTTTATCGAGGACAGGGGGAGGCGACTACACCTTC.

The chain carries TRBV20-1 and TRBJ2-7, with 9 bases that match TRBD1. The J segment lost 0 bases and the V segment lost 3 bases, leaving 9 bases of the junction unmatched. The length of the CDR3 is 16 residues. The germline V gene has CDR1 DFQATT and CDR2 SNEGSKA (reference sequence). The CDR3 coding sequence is TGCAGTGCTAGGATCGGACAGGGGATCAGCTCCTACGAGCAGTACTTC. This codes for CSARIGQGISSYEQYF.

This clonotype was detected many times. For the CDR3, the DNA is TGTGCCAGCAGTTCCATTGACAGGGGGCTTCACACTGAAGCTTTCTTT. This sequence encodes CASSSIDRGLHTEAFF. The chain employs TRBV28 and TRBJ1-1; TRBD1 agrees at 10 bases. Per the germline V gene, CDR1 is MDHEN and CDR2 is SYDVKM. V lost 4 bases, J lost 3 bases, and 8 bases stayed unmatched. The CDR3 extends over 16 amino acids.

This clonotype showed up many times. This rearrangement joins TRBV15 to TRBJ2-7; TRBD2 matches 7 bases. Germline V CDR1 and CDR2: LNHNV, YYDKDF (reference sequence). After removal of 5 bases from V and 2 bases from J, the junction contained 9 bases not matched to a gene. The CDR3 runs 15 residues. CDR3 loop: CATSDRTRGTYEQYF. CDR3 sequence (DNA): TGTGCCACCAGCGACCGGACTAGAGGTACCTACGAGCAGTACTTC.

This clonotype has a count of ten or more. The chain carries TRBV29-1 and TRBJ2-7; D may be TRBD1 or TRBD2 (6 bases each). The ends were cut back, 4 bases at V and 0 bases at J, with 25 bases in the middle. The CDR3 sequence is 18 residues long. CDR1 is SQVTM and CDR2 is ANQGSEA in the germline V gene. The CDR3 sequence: CSVGGTPTGSGYSYEQYF. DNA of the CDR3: TGCAGCGTTGGAGGGACACCCACGGGCAGCGGGTACTCCTACGAGCAGTACTTC.

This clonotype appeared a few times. The CDR3: CASSLVFDYTRGEQFF. The CDR3, as DNA: TGTGCCAGCAGTTTAGTATTCGACTACACCCGGGGTGAGCAGTTCTTC. The V and J genes are TRBV28 and TRBJ2-1, with D maybe TRBD2 (5 bases). The length of the CDR3 is 16 residues. Germline CDR1 reads MDHEN; CDR2 reads SYDVKM. V shed 2 bases and J shed 9 bases, with 20 bases lying between them.

Written as DNA, the CDR3 is TGTGCCAGCAGTTACGGGGTGGACGGGAACTATGGCTACACCTTC. This codes for CASSYGVDGNYGYTF. The V and J genes are TRBV6-2 or TRBV6-3 and TRBJ1-2; no definite D call. V gave up 2 bases and J gave up 2 bases, with 12 bases separating them. CDR1 is MNHEY, CDR2 SVGEGT, per germline. This CDR3 has 15 residues.